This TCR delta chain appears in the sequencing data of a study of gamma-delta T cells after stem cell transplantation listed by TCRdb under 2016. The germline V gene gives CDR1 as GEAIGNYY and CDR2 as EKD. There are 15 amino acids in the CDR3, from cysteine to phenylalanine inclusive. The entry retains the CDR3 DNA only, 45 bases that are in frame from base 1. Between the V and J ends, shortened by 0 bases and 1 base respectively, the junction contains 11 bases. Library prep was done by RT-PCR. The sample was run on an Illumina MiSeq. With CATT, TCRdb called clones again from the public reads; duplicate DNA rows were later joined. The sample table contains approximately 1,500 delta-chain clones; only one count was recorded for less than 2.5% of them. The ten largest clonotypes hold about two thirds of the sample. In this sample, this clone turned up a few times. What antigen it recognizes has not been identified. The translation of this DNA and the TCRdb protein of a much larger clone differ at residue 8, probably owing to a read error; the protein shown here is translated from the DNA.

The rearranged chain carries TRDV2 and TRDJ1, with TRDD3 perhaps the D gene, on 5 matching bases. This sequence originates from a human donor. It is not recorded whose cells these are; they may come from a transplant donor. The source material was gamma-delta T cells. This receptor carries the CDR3 CACDTVGKVTDKLIF. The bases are TGTGCCTGTGACACCGTGGGGAAAGTCACCGATAAACTCATCTTT.